The clone carrying this TCR beta chain was counted ten times or more. Its matching antigen is unknown. The authors amplified TCR beta CDR3 regions from RNA transcripts. HTBI-primed RT-PCR formed the first round, and a multiplex PCR formed the second. A single record per CDR3 protein comes from TCRdb applying MiXCR to the multiplex PCR reads. This table has approximately 150,000 distinct CDR3 sequences, around 39% appearing once. The sample comes from a study of Graves' ophthalmopathy and Graves' hyperthyroidism. Study-wide results and limits: Ophthalmopathy cases were distinguished from stable hyperthyroidism by a 13-signature model, reaching about 85% sensitivity and around 81% specificity.

Clinicians made diagnoses from clinical symptoms, serum thyroxine, TRAb, thyroid ultrasound and orbital computed tomography. CDR1 SQVTM and CDR2 ANQGSEA come from the germline V gene. CDR3 size: 13 residues. Trimming took off 6 bases at V and 3 bases at J, with 14 bases between the two ends. The rearrangement uses TRBV29-1 and TRBJ1-2; a possible D gene is TRBD1 (6 bases). The sample taken for sequencing was peripheral blood. This clonotype originated in a man aged 30 to 39 with Graves' ophthalmopathy. The CDR3 coding sequence is TGCAGCGTCGAGGACAGTTTCGACTATGGCTACACCTTC. It encodes CSVEDSFDYGYTF. The entire variable domain, with the rest obtained from reference TRBV29-1 and TRBJ1-2, is as follows: SAVISQKPSRDICQRGTSLTIQCQVDSQVTMMFWYRQQPGQSLTLIATANQGSEATYESGFVIDKFPISRPNLTFSTLTVSNMSPEDSSIYLCSVEDSFDYGYTFGSGTRLTVV.